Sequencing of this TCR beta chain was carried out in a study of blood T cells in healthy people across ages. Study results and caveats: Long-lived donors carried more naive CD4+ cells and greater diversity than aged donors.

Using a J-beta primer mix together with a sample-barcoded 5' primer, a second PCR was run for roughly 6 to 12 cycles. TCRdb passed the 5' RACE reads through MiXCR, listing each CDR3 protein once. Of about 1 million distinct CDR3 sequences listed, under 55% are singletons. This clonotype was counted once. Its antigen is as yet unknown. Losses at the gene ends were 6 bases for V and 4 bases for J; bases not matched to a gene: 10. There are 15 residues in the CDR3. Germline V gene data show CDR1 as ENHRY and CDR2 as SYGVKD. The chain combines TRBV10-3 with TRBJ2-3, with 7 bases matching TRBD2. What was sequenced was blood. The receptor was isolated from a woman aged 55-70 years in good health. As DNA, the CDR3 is TGTGCCATCAGGGGGGAGGGGTTAAAGGCAGATACGCAGTATTTT. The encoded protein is CAIRGEGLKADTQYF.